One sample yielded the 17 T cell receptor beta chains listed below, sequenced in a study of regulatory T cells in long-lasting Graves disease. Library construction for TCR beta used iRepertoire HTBI primers and Arm-PCR of CDR3 regions. TCRdb analysed the multiplex PCR reads with MiXCR anew, one entry per CDR3 protein. The sample lists roughly 420,000 distinct CDR3 sequences; around 17% were seen once. Time point given: newly diagnosed GD, antithyroid drugs for less than 3 months. The authors made the TCR library using RNA they extracted from PBMCs. These data were also reused for a study on T cells in Graves' hyperthyroidism and ophthalmopathy.

Sequenced here: peripheral blood mononuclear cells (PBMCs), sampled at new diagnosis, from a patient treated with antithyroid drugs. These receptors all stem from a woman in her twenties or thirties with Graves disease.

This clonotype occurred many times. The chain has TRBV3-1 and TRBJ2-2; D might be TRBD2 (5 bases). Germline assignment: CDR1 LGHDT and CDR2 YNNKEL (reference sequence). V lost 3 bases and J 2 bases, leaving 13 bases between the germline ends. The CDR3 runs 16 residues. The CDR3 loop is CASSHHGLLNTGELFF. The DNA for the CDR3 is TGTGCCAGCAGCCACCACGGACTGCTCAACACCGGGGAGCTGTTTTTT.

Only a few counts were recorded for this clonotype. This rearrangement joins TRBV5-5 to TRBJ1-1; D unclear. Germline V gives CDR1 SGHKS, CDR2 YYEKEE (reference sequence). Trimming left V 6 bases short and J 6 bases short, with 15 bases between. There are 13 residues in the CDR3. DNA of the CDR3: TGTGCCAGCACCACCCCCCTCGTGTCTGAAGCTTTCTTT. It encodes CASTTPLVSEAFF.

This chain joins TRBV28 and TRBJ2-2; TRBD2 is a possible D gene (5 bases). The germline gives CDR1 MDHEN, CDR2 SYDVKM. V dropped 6 bases and J dropped 7 bases, with 33 bases sitting between them. The CDR3 contains 20 residues. CDR3 protein: CASSQFTVGSKRIRGGELFF. Written as DNA, the CDR3 is TGTGCCAGCAGCCAGTTTACGGTGGGGTCTAAACGGATCCGGGGCGGGGAGCTGTTTTTT.

The V and J genes are TRBV6-1 and TRBJ2-1; 7 bases agree with TRBD2. The junction had 16 bases not matched to a gene; V was cut back by 10 bases and J by 10 bases. CDR1 MNHNS and CDR2 SASEGT come from the germline V gene. The CDR3 runs 14 residues. The CDR3 is CATGRGSPTYEQFF. CDR3 bases: TGTGCCACCGGCCGCGGGAGCCCAACCTACGAGCAGTTCTTC.

Concerning this clonotype: Sequence at one end of the junction differs from germline and may be a read error. The chain joins TRBV5-6 to TRBJ1-4; 9 nucleotides match TRBD1. The CDR3 extends over 14 amino acids. Per germline, CDR1 SGHDT and CDR2 YYEEEE. Here the CDR3 DNA reads TGCGCCAGCAGCCAGACAGGGGGTGGTGAAAAACTGTTTTTT. Translated, it gives CASSQTGGGEKLFF. The entire variable domain, with the rest obtained from reference TRBV5-6 and TRBJ1-4, is as follows: DAGVTQSPTHLIKTRGQQVTLRCSPKSGHDTVSWYQQALGQGPQFIFQYYEEEERQRGNFPDRFSGHQFPNYSSELNVNALLLGDSALYLCASSQTGGGEKLFFGSGTQLSVL.

The chain employs TRBV4-3 and TRBJ2-7, with D perhaps TRBD1 (5 bases). Germline lookup yields CDR1 LGHNA and CDR2 YSLEER. The CDR3 consists of 14 residues. The V end was cut by 0 bases, the J end by 4 bases, with 10 bases between. Here the CDR3 reads CASSQDRAGYEQYF. The CDR3 region has the DNA TGCGCCAGCAGCCAAGACAGGGCCGGGTACGAGCAGTACTTC.

This clonotype was counted only a few times. A much larger clone sits a single nucleotide away, making a read error possible. This rearrangement joins TRBV18 to TRBJ1-1; D remains unclear. V was trimmed by 3 bases and J by 6 bases, leaving 14 bases between them. Germline CDR1 KGHSH, CDR2 LQKENI. The CDR3 length is 14 residues. CDR3 loop: CASSPRVGGPEAFF. CDR3 sequence (DNA): TGTGCCAGCTCACCCCGGGTGGGAGGCCCTGAAGCTTTCTTT.

This rearrangement joins TRBV19 to TRBJ1-6; 7 positions agree with TRBD1. The CDR3 has 14 amino acids. V was pared by 8 bases and J by 8 bases, with 9 bases of the junction left unmatched. The germline V gene encodes CDR1 LNHDA and CDR2 SQIVND (reference sequence). CDR3 DNA: TGTGCCAGTGCACAGGGGAGGGTGGATTCACCCCTCCACTTT. Encoded protein: CASAQGRVDSPLHF.

To note about this clonotype: A read error is possible here, since a much larger clone lies one base away. The CDR3 coding sequence is TGTGCCAGCAGCCGGAGGAGCGGGAGCTCAGATACGCAGTGTTTT. Protein sequence: CASSRRSGSSDTQCF. V usage is TRBV7-2 and J usage is TRBJ2-3, with 8 bases fitting TRBD2. Germline lookup yields CDR1 SGHTA and CDR2 FQGNSA. The CDR3 runs 15 residues.

This clonotype was picked up many times. The rearrangement links TRBV20-1 to TRBJ2-4; D possibly corresponds to TRBD1 (6 bases). Germline V gene lookup returns CDR1 DFQATT and CDR2 SNEGSKA (reference sequence). This CDR3 contains 14 residues. Deletions cut 3 bases from V and 7 bases from J, with 16 bases between. CDR3 sequence reads: CSASFASQGNIQYF. The CDR3 DNA reads TGCAGTGCTAGCTTTGCATCACAGGGTAACATTCAGTACTTC.

This clonotype came up many times. The chain has TRBV7-9 and TRBJ2-4, with a possible D match to TRBD2 (6 bases). V dropped 1 base and J dropped 9 bases, with 16 bases sitting between them. CDR3 length: 15 amino acids. The germline V gene has CDR1 SEHNR and CDR2 FQNEAQ (reference sequence). The CDR3: CASSLGGGDHRIQYF. The CDR3 bases are TGTGCCAGCAGCTTAGGCGGAGGGGACCACCGCATTCAGTACTTC.

This clonotype was recorded a few times. The V and J genes are TRBV9 and TRBJ2-2, with D possibly TRBD2 on 6 matching bases. The germline V gene encodes CDR1 SGDLS and CDR2 YYNGEE. Between the trimmed V and J ends, which lost 0 bases and 5 bases, there was a span of 14 bases. The CDR3 sequence is 16 residues long. The CDR3 loop reads CASSVGTSSLTGELFF. CDR3 DNA: TGTGCCAGCAGCGTAGGTACTAGCAGTCTAACCGGGGAGCTGTTTTTT.

As concerns this clonotype: It may be a read error: a sequence one base away is much more abundant. J is TRBJ2-7 and V is TRBV5-5; maybe TRBD1 (6 bases). CDR1 is SGHKS, CDR2 YYEKEE, per germline (reference sequence). V gave up 2 bases and J gave up 5 bases, with 14 bases separating them. CDR3 size: 14 residues. The DNA for the CDR3 is TGTGCCAGCAGCTTCGGACAGAGTATCAACGAGCAGTACTTC. Its translation is CASSFGQSINEQYF.

This clonotype was detected a few times. The chain employs TRBV6-2 or TRBV6-3 and TRBJ2-2; D possibly matches TRBD1 or TRBD2 (5 bases each). V was shortened by 3 bases and J by 13 bases, with 15 bases between the two germline ends. The CDR3 loop spans 13 amino acids. Germline V gene lookup returns CDR1 MNHEY and CDR2 SVGEGT. CDR3 region: CASSYQLGGRLFF. DNA for the CDR3: TGTGCCAGCAGTTATCAGCTTGGGGGTAGGCTGTTTTTT.

CDR3 nucleotides: TGCAGTGCTACTCCGGGACCCAAAGCCTACACCGGGGAGCTGTTTTTT. Amino acid sequence: CSATPGPKAYTGELFF. The chain employs TRBV20-1 and TRBJ2-2; either TRBD1 or TRBD2 may fit D (5 bases each). Trimming cost V 4 bases and J 3 bases, with 18 bases left between them. Germline V gene data show CDR1 as DFQATT and CDR2 as SNEGSKA (reference sequence). This CDR3 comprises 16 residues.

In this sample, this clonotype turned up a few times. The rearrangement uses TRBV20-1 and TRBJ2-5; 13 bases map to TRBD2. Germline CDR1 and CDR2: DFQATT and SNEGSKA (reference sequence). Unmatched junction bases numbered 16, after V lost 0 bases and J lost 6 bases. This CDR3 spans 19 amino acids. The CDR3 nucleotides are TGCAGTGCTAGAGATGAAGCAGGGACCGGACTAGCGGGAGTGAAGACCCAGTACTTC. Protein sequence: CSARDEAGTGLAGVKTQYF.

This CDR3 reads CASSSPAGETQYF. CDR3 nucleotides: TGTGCCAGCAGCTCACCGGCGGGGGAGACCCAGTACTTC. The chain is built from TRBV11-2 and TRBJ2-5; TRBD2 is a possible D gene (6 bases). The CDR3 runs 13 residues. CDR1 SGHAT and CDR2 FQNNGV come from the germline V gene. V gave up 4 bases and J gave up 5 bases, with 11 bases separating them.